The clone carrying this T cell receptor beta chain was observed a few times. What it binds is not known. This sample is drawn from a study of T cell repertoires in cytomegalovirus infection. Overall study: CMV infection and matching HLA type were both indicated by public TCR beta signatures.

V shed 6 bases and J 2 bases; nucleotides not matched to a gene: 5. Germline loops: CDR1 SQVTM, CDR2 ANQGSEA. The length of the CDR3 is 13 residues. TCRdb independently ran MiXCR on the reads; one entry per CDR3 protein. The sample lists about 490,000 distinct CDR3 sequences, approximately 10% seen once, with roughly 10% in the top ten. Study-level results: Frequencies of public TCR beta families were cumulated, and this identified carriers of CMV plus the relevant HLA. Predominance within the ex vivo response was attributable to HLA-C-restricted CMV-specific TCR beta clonotypes.

The chain employs TRBV29-1 and TRBJ2-5, with 8 nucleotides matching TRBD2. Sequencing input: PBMCs. This TCR came from a human donor in good health (CMV status not recorded). Some clones in this sample may be carry-over from other donors' samples. This chain's CDR3 is CSVRGGRQETQYF. CDR3 in DNA: TGCAGCGTACGGGGGGGAAGGCAAGAGACCCAGTACTTC.